These T cell receptor beta chains were read from a single sample in a study of shared clonotypes between healthy human individuals. Sequencing used immunoSEQ multiplex PCR; TCRdb keeps in-frame clones, though not all of them. The table has 2.5 million or so clones, around nine tenths seen once. Sequencing input: naive CD4+ T cells sorted from blood. These receptors came from a man aged 18 to 35 in good health. Both conserved end residues are part of each CDR3. A D gene is named only where the DNA matches it firmly. Clone size appears in some rows only: once, few, many, or a class for an expanded clone.

clone_size	v_call	d_call	j_call	cdr3_aa	cdr3_nt
NA	TRBV7-2	NA	TRBJ2-1	CASSFLAPSYNEQFF	TGTGCCAGCAGCTTCCTAGCGCCCTCCTACAATGAGCAGTTCTTC
NA	TRBV11-2	NA	TRBJ1-2	CASSPGTVAGYTF	TGTGCCAGCAGCCCGGGGACGGTTGCTGGCTACACCTTC
NA	TRBV11-2	NA	TRBJ2-7	CASSPTDSPSYEQYF	TGTGCCAGCAGCCCCACGGACAGCCCCTCCTACGAGCAGTACTTC
NA	TRBV5-1	TRBD1	TRBJ2-3	CASSDGQGTDTQYF	TGCGCCAGCAGCGACGGACAGGGGACAGATACGCAGTATTTT
NA	TRBV27	NA	TRBJ2-7	CASSFDGPYEQYF	TGTGCCAGCAGTTTTGACGGACCCTACGAGCAGTACTTC
NA	TRBV5-6	NA	TRBJ1-4	CASSRRGNEKLFF	TGTGCCAGCAGCCGGAGGGGGAATGAAAAACTGTTTTTT
NA	TRBV18	NA	TRBJ2-7	CASSPYKGAYEQYF	TGTGCCAGCTCACCCTACAAGGGAGCCTACGAGCAGTACTTC
NA	TRBV18	NA	TRBJ2-2	CASSPINVMGTGELFF	TGTGCCAGCTCACCAATAAACGTCATGGGCACCGGGGAGCTGTTTTTT
NA	TRBV18	NA	TRBJ1-4	CASSRDNLNEKLFF	TGTGCCAGCTCACGGGACAACCTTAATGAAAAACTGTTTTTT
NA	TRBV7-2	NA	TRBJ1-2	CASSFSYGYTF	TGTGCCAGCAGCTTCTCCTATGGCTACACCTTC
NA	TRBV10-2	TRBD2	TRBJ2-7	CASSAGLADEQYF	TGCGCCAGCAGTGCTGGACTAGCGGACGAGCAGTACTTC
once	TRBV10-3	NA	TRBJ2-7	CAISDATDEQYF	TGTGCCATCAGTGACGCTACGGACGAGCAGTACTTC
NA	TRBV2	NA	TRBJ1-2	CASSSGHSVNYGYTF	TGTGCCAGCAGTTCGGGACACAGCGTTAACTATGGCTACACCTTC
NA	TRBV9	NA	TRBJ2-5	CASSVFAGPQETQYF	TGTGCCAGCAGCGTATTCGCGGGACCTCAAGAGACCCAGTACTTC
NA	TRBV19	NA	TRBJ2-5	CASSIGVETQYF	TGTGCCAGTAGTATAGGGGTGGAGACCCAGTACTTC
NA	TRBV6-6	NA	TRBJ2-3	CASGELADNTDTQYF	TGTGCCAGCGGGGAACTAGCCGACAACACAGATACGCAGTATTTT
NA	TRBV18	NA	TRBJ2-7	CASSPPPNSYEQYF	TGTGCCAGCTCACCACCGCCTAATTCCTACGAGCAGTACTTC
NA	TRBV6-5	NA	TRBJ1-1	CASSYKTGGERTEAFF	TGTGCCAGCAGTTATAAGACTGGGGGCGAACGGACTGAAGCTTTCTTT
NA	TRBV5-1	TRBD2	TRBJ2-1	CASSLGGGPLNEQFF	TGCGCCAGCAGTCTAGGCGGGGGGCCCCTCAATGAGCAGTTCTTC
NA	TRBV11-2	NA	TRBJ1-1	CASSLDEIRTEAFF	TGTGCCAGCAGCTTAGACGAGATCCGCACTGAAGCTTTCTTT
NA	TRBV4-1	NA	TRBJ1-5	CASSSRTVREPQHF	TGCGCCAGCAGCTCCCGGACGGTAAGGGAGCCCCAGCATTTT
NA	TRBV27	NA	TRBJ2-7	CASSLGIGSHEQYF	TGTGCCAGCAGTTTAGGGATAGGATCCCACGAGCAGTACTTC
NA	TRBV2	NA	TRBJ1-1	CASSGQMNTEAFF	TGTGCCAGCAGTGGTCAGATGAACACTGAAGCTTTCTTT
NA	TRBV7-2	NA	TRBJ2-7	CASSLGPLVVQYF	TGTGCCAGCAGCTTAGGGCCCCTCGTCGTGCAGTACTTC
NA	TRBV5-1	NA	TRBJ2-7	CASSLRDASSYEQYF	TGCGCCAGCAGCTTGAGGGACGCCAGCTCCTACGAGCAGTACTTC
NA	TRBV2	NA	TRBJ2-7	CASSDGTGRSYEQYF	TGTGCCAGCAGTGATGGTACAGGTAGATCCTACGAGCAGTACTTC
NA	TRBV18	NA	TRBJ1-6	CASSQKQADNSPLHF	TGTGCCAGCTCTCAGAAACAGGCCGACAATTCACCCCTCCACTTT
NA	TRBV30	NA	TRBJ1-2	CAWREPTGGYTF	TGTGCCTGGAGGGAACCGACAGGAGGCTACACCTTC
NA	TRBV2	NA	TRBJ2-7	CASSEAFRTVDEQYF	TGTGCCAGCAGTGAAGCGTTCAGGACTGTCGACGAGCAGTACTTC
NA	TRBV30	NA	TRBJ1-3	CAWSGGARGNTIYF	TGTGCCTGGAGTGGGGGGGCCCGGGGAAACACCATATATTTT
NA	TRBV11-2	TRBD2	TRBJ2-7	CASSPTLAGGPYEQYF	TGTGCCAGCAGCCCTACTCTAGCGGGAGGGCCTTACGAGCAGTACTTC
NA	TRBV7-2	TRBD2	TRBJ2-2	CASSLPRASGTTGELFF	TGTGCCAGCAGCTTACCGAGGGCTAGCGGGACGACCGGGGAGCTGTTTTTT
NA	TRBV18	NA	TRBJ1-5	CASSPSGGNQPQHF	TGTGCCAGCTCCCCCTCGGGGGGCAATCAGCCCCAGCATTTT
once	TRBV4-1	NA	TRBJ2-7	CASSRIAETIEQYF	TGCGCCAGCAGCCGTATAGCGGAGACTATCGAGCAGTACTTC
NA	TRBV25-1	NA	TRBJ2-7	CASSGRGKQPYEQYF	TGTGCCAGCAGTGGACGAGGGAAACAACCCTACGAGCAGTACTTC
NA	TRBV5-6	NA	TRBJ1-6	CASSLFRGPNSPLHF	TGTGCCAGCAGCTTGTTTCGGGGCCCTAATTCACCCCTCCACTTT
NA	TRBV5-1	NA	TRBJ1-5	CASSSGTGNQPQHF	TGCGCCAGCAGCTCCGGGACGGGCAATCAGCCCCAGCATTTT
NA	TRBV4-1	NA	TRBJ2-7	CASSQEGPSGEQYF	TGCGCCAGCAGCCAAGAGGGCCCATCCGGCGAGCAGTACTTC
few	TRBV15	NA	TRBJ1-5	CATSRGRGGGNQPQHF	TGTGCCACCAGCAGAGGCAGGGGTGGAGGCAATCAGCCCCAGCATTTT
NA	TRBV7-7	NA	TRBJ1-5	CASSLGPDQPQHF	TGTGCTAGCAGCTTAGGGCCCGATCAGCCCCAGCATTTT
once	TRBV5-1	TRBD2	TRBJ2-5	CASSAQSAGGLETQYF	TGCGCCAGCAGCGCCCAATCAGCGGGGGGGCTAGAGACCCAGTACTTC
NA	TRBV5-1	NA	TRBJ1-1	CASSLAEGASTEAFF	TGCGCCAGCAGCTTGGCCGAAGGTGCGAGCACTGAAGCTTTCTTT
NA	TRBV5-6	TRBD1	TRBJ1-4	CASSYGTGRNEKLFF	TGTGCCAGCAGCTATGGGACAGGGCGTAATGAAAAACTGTTTTTT
NA	TRBV7-9	NA	TRBJ1-1	CASSSASGYTEAFF	TGTGCCAGCAGCTCCGCCTCCGGATACACTGAAGCTTTCTTT
NA	TRBV7-6	NA	TRBJ1-3	CASSLAGQLSGNTIYF	TGTGCCAGCAGCTTAGCCGGACAGTTATCTGGAAACACCATATATTTT
NA	TRBV7-9	NA	TRBJ1-5	CASSFGIGWNPLVQPQHF	TGTGCCAGCAGCTTTGGGATAGGTTGGAACCCCCTGGTGCAGCCCCAGCATTTT
NA	TRBV6-5	NA	TRBJ1-2	CASRRGSDGYTF	TGTGCCAGCCGCCGGGGCTCGGATGGCTACACCTTC
NA	TRBV19	TRBD2	TRBJ2-2	CASSIMRLATLNTGELFF	TGTGCCAGTAGTATTATGCGACTAGCGACTTTAAACACCGGGGAGCTGTTTTTT
NA	TRBV18	NA	TRBJ2-3	CASSPRGPDTQYF	TGTGCCAGCTCACCAAGGGGTCCAGATACGCAGTATTTT
NA	TRBV5-8	NA	TRBJ1-1	CASRRWGVNTEAFF	TGTGCCAGCAGGCGGTGGGGGGTGAACACTGAAGCTTTCTTT